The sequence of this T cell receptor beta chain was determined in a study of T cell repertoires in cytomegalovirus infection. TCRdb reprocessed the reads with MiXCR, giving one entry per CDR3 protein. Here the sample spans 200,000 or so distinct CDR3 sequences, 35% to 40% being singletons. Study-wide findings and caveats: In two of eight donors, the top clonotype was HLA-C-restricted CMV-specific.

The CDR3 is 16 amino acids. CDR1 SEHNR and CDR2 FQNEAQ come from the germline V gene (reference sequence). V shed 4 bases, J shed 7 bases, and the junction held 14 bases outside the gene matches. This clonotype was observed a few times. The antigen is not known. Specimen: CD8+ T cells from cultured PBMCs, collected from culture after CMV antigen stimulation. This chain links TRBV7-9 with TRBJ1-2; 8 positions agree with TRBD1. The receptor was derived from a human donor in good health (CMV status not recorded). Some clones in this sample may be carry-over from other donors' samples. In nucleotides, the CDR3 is TGTGCCAGCAGCTCCCCCCTGGAACAGGGGGAGCGTGGCTACACCTTC. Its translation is CASSSPLEQGERGYTF.